This T cell receptor beta chain appears in the sequencing data of a study of cytomegalovirus exposure and HLA in healthy donors. Points on this clone: Its antigen is as yet unknown.

60 Vbeta and 13 Jbeta primers were used in PCR. Produced via immunoSEQ multiplex PCR; TCRdb's table is partial and in-frame only. The listing records more than 95,000 clones. General study findings and limits: Earlier analysis found most TCR beta V segments productive about 90% or about 30% of the time. Cytomegalovirus-associated status was assigned to about 170 TCR beta chains. Across donors, most TCRs were seen rarely, yet some public ones were widespread.

V trimming: 11 bases; J trimming: 3 bases; junction bases outside the gene matches: 3. Germline values: CDR1 SNHLY, CDR2 FYNNEI. CDR3 size: 12 residues. This TCR derives from a man in his forties in good health and CMV-seronegative. The rearrangement uses TRBV2 and TRBJ2-2; 7 bases match TRBD2. What was sequenced was PBMCs. Here the CDR3 reads CAGAGDTGELFF. CDR3 sequence (DNA): TGTGCCGGTGCGGGGGACACCGGGGAGCTGTTTTTT.